Here is one TCR beta chain with its context. This sample was included in a study of control samples from healthy donors and cancer patients. CDR1 is MGHRA and CDR2 is YSYEKL in the germline V gene. The CDR3 covers 17 residues. The germline V and J ends were trimmed by 0 bases and 0 bases, with 12 bases remaining between them. Profiled with immunoSEQ multiplex PCR; TCRdb holds only in-frame clones, not every one. The data show about 150,000 clones, around 94% seen once. The sequenced material came from blood. This TCR came from a woman between 18 and 29 years old in good health. The V and J genes are TRBV4-1 and TRBJ2-1; D call uncertain. The CDR3 spells CASSQDTTPSSYNEQFF. The CDR3 DNA is TGCGCCAGCAGCCAAGACACCACCCCCAGCTCCTACAATGAGCAGTTCTTC.